The T cell receptor beta chain under discussion was sequenced for a study of graft-versus-host responses after intestinal transplantation. About the study: Each recipient received a multivisceral, liver-intestinal, or isolated intestinal graft.

J lost 8 bases, V lost 5 bases, and 11 bases had no gene match. CDR1 SGHRS and CDR2 YFSETQ come from the germline V gene. This CDR3 is 15 amino acids long. This clone showed up just once. Antigen specificity is unknown. Study observations and caveats: GvH clonotypes were identified within recipient marrow, with a subset emerging first in ileum or blood. Individuals who had graft-donor T cell macrochimerism had allografts that showed high graft-versus-host to host-versus-graft clonal ratios. Early after transplant, HvG declines were associated with peak levels of circulating GvH clones.

Only in-frame clones appear in the TCRdb table, and some are missing; sequencing was by immunoSEQ multiplex PCR. The table lists more than 100,000 clones, roughly 91% of them singletons. The rearrangement links TRBV5-1 to TRBJ2-4; 9 nucleotides agree with TRBD1. Source: unstimulated CD4+ T cells sorted from spleen or lymph node cells, taken before intestinal transplant. This clonotype originated in a human donor who received an intestinal transplant. CDR3 in DNA: TGCGCCAGCAGTCCCGGGACAGGGTCGGGAGACATTCAGTACTTC. Translating gives CASSPGTGSGDIQYF.